This T cell receptor beta chain was captured in a study of human T cells and chemical hapten exposure. Regarding the study as a whole: Following DPC sensitization, TCRs present above 1 in 1000 frequency showed no change.

Stated time point: pre-sensitization, week 0. Treatment meaning: therapeutic diphenylcyclopropenone sensitization with weekly scalp DPC. The junction had 15 bases not matched to a gene; V was cut back by 4 bases and J by 6 bases. The germline V gene has CDR1 SGHRS and CDR2 YFSETQ. The CDR3 runs to 16 residues. TCRdb re-called the RACE reads through MiXCR, storing one row per CDR3 protein. This table holds around 380,000 distinct CDR3 sequences, 5.5% found once. On this clonotype: Its antigen is currently unknown.

The chain uses TRBV5-1 and TRBJ2-7; TRBD1 aligns across 8 bases. Specimen: whole blood, collected in connection with sensitization to the hapten diphenylcyclopropenone (DPC). The receptor's source is a woman younger than 30 with alopecia areata. Some clones in this sample may be carry-over from other donors' samples. In DNA form, the CDR3 reads TGCGCCAGCAGCCCCGGACAGGGCGAGAAAGGTAGCGAGCAGTACTTC. Protein sequence: CASSPGQGEKGSEQYF.